Each of the 32 T cell receptor beta chains below was sequenced from the same sample in a study of cytomegalovirus exposure and HLA in healthy donors. The PCR made use of 60 Vbeta and 13 Jbeta primers. Assay: immunoSEQ multiplex PCR; the TCRdb copy retains only in-frame clones and omits some. Of fewer than 140,000 clones in the sample, roughly four fifths were seen once. The sequencing sample was made of PBMCs. The receptors derive from a man aged 50-59 years in good health and CMV-seronegative.

The chain couples TRBV5-4 to TRBJ1-5; 7 positions match TRBD1. Germline V gene data show CDR1 as SGHNT and CDR2 as YYREEE (reference sequence). Losses at the gene ends were 3 bases for V and 5 bases for J; bases not matched to a gene: 5. CDR3 length: 14 amino acids. CDR3 nucleotide sequence: TGTGCCAGCAGCTCGGACAGGTCCGATCAGCCCCAGCATTTT. The encoded protein is CASSSDRSDQPQHF.

The chain couples TRBV30 to TRBJ2-7; D gene uncertain. The V end lost 0 bases, the J end lost 6 bases, and 9 bases lay between the germline ends. The CDR3 has 12 amino acids. The V gene's germline CDR1 is GTSNPN and CDR2 SVGIG (reference sequence). The CDR3 sequence: CAWSVRVGEQYF. The CDR3 DNA sequence: TGTGCCTGGAGTGTACGGGTGGGCGAGCAGTACTTC.

This chain joins TRBV2 and TRBJ2-7; possibly TRBD2 for D (6 bases). This CDR3 spans 15 amino acids. Germline V gives CDR1 SNHLY, CDR2 FYNNEI. Trimming cost V 7 bases and J 3 bases, with 19 bases left between them. CDR3 bases: TGTGCCAGCAAAGATGATGCGGGGTCCTACTACGAGCAGTACTTC. As protein: CASKDDAGSYYEQYF.

V and J are TRBV7-9 and TRBJ1-2; D gene ambiguous. The germline CDR1 and CDR2 sequences are SEHNR and FQNEAQ (reference sequence). Trimming stripped 2 bases from V and 2 bases from J, with 6 bases between. The CDR3 has 13 residues. The CDR3 reads CASSLPVNYGYTF. In DNA, the CDR3 is TGTGCCAGCAGCTTACCGGTAAACTATGGCTACACCTTC.

To note about this clone: The sample holds other DNA sequences that translate to the same CDR3. The chain links TRBV5-1 to TRBJ2-1; 9 nucleotides align to TRBD2. With V trimmed by 5 bases and J by 8 bases, 8 bases remained unmatched. Germline V gene sequence: CDR1 SGHRS, CDR2 YFSETQ. The CDR3 loop spans 14 amino acids. The CDR3 DNA follows: TGCGCCAGCAGTTCATTAGCGGGGGCGGATGAGCAGTTCTTC. It is translated as CASSSLAGADEQFF.

In DNA, the CDR3 is TGTGCCAGCAGTGAAGGGCTAGCTAGTGAGCAGTTCTTC. Translating it yields CASSEGLASEQFF. The V gene is TRBV2, the J gene TRBJ2-1, with D perhaps matching TRBD2 (5 bases). In germline, CDR1 is SNHLY, CDR2 FYNNEI. This CDR3 region has 13 residues. V lost 1 base and J lost 9, with 10 bases in between. The whole variable domain, filled in from reference TRBV2 and TRBJ2-1, reads EPEVTQTPSHQVTQMGQEVILRCVPISNHLYFYWYRQILGQKVEFLVSFYNNEISEKSEIFDDQFSVERPDGSNFTLKIRSTKLEDSAMYFCASSEGLASEQFFGPGTRLTVL.

V gene TRBV5-6 combines with J gene TRBJ1-3, with D possibly matching TRBD1 (5 bases). The CDR3 length is 14 residues. CDR1 and CDR2 from the germline V gene are SGHDT and YYEEEE. Between the trimmed V and J ends, which lost 5 bases and 2 bases, there was a span of 11 bases. The CDR3 region has the DNA TGTGCCAGCAGGTGGATGGGGCCTGGAAACACCATATATTTT. Amino acid sequence: CASRWMGPGNTIYF.

The CDR3 protein is CASSESVGAGKNSPLHF. In DNA, the CDR3 is TGCGCCAGCAGTGAGTCGGTGGGGGCAGGGAAGAATTCACCCCTCCACTTT. This chain connects TRBV10-1 to TRBJ1-6, with a possible D match to TRBD1 (6 bases). With 0 bases removed from V and 7 bases from J, the gap between germline ends came to 16 bases. Germline V gene data show CDR1 as WNHNN and CDR2 as SYGVQD (reference sequence). This CDR3 has 17 residues.

The chain couples TRBV7-8 to TRBJ1-2, with 8 bases that match TRBD1. Germline V gives CDR1 SGHVS, CDR2 FQNEAQ. The CDR3 extends over 15 amino acids. The trim removed 2 bases at V and 7 bases at J, leaving 9 bases unmatched. CDR3 residues: CASSLRSGRGLGYTF. In DNA form, the CDR3 reads TGTGCCAGCAGCTTAAGATCTGGCAGGGGGCTTGGCTACACCTTC.

The chain has TRBV28 and TRBJ1-5; 7 bases line up with TRBD1. J gave up 5 bases and V 2 bases, and 3 bases lay outside the gene matches. Germline V gene data show CDR1 as MDHEN and CDR2 as SYDVKM. The CDR3 has 14 residues. This chain's CDR3 is CASSLGQGDQPQHF. The CDR3 nucleotides are TGTGCCAGCAGTTTAGGGCAGGGGGATCAGCCCCAGCATTTT.

The chain is built from TRBV5-4 and TRBJ1-2; TRBD1 matches at 7 bases. V shed 4 bases, J shed 4 bases, and the junction held 7 bases outside the gene matches. Germline CDR1 reads SGHNT; CDR2 reads YYREEE (reference sequence). The CDR3 sequence is 14 residues long. The CDR3 reads CASSPAGTVYGYTF. The CDR3 nucleotides are TGTGCCAGCAGCCCCGCCGGGACAGTCTATGGCTACACCTTC.

In regard to this clone: The junction shows a germline mismatch at one end, possibly a read error. The sample carries other DNA sequences with the same CDR3. The chain links TRBV5-1 to TRBJ1-2, with TRBD1 as a possible D gene (6 bases). The germline gives CDR1 SGHRS, CDR2 YFSETQ. There are 13 residues in the CDR3. This CDR3 is CASSRGGEVGYTF. In DNA, the CDR3 is TGTGCCAGCAGCCGAGGGGGTGAGGTTGGCTACACCTTC.

V is TRBV6-1 and J is TRBJ2-2; 11 bases agree with TRBD1. The CDR3 is 15 residues long. Trimming removed 4 bases from V and 5 bases from J; junction bases left unmatched: 3. The germline gives CDR1 MNHNS, CDR2 SASEGT. The CDR3, as DNA: TGTGCCAGCAGTGGGGGACAGGGGGGAACCGGGGAGCTGTTTTTT. Its translation: CASSGGQGGTGELFF.

The V call is TRBV11-3, the J call TRBJ2-5; the D gene is possibly TRBD2 (7 bases). The CDR3 totals 16 residues. Trimming removed 2 bases from V and 1 base from J, with 14 bases in between. Germline V gene data show CDR1 as SGHNT and CDR2 as YENEEA. The chain's CDR3 is CASSLRTGGTQETQYF. The CDR3 DNA follows: TGTGCCAGCAGCTTACGGACGGGGGGCACCCAAGAGACCCAGTACTTC.

The chain couples TRBV29-1 to TRBJ1-1, with a possible D match to TRBD1 (5 bases). Germline V CDR1 and CDR2: SQVTM, ANQGSEA. V lost 3 bases to trimming and J lost 2 bases, with 10 bases between them. CDR3 size: 13 residues. The CDR3 loop is CSVEPRANTEAFF. DNA for the CDR3: TGCAGCGTTGAGCCCAGGGCCAACACTGAAGCTTTCTTT.

The V gene is TRBV9, the J gene TRBJ2-5, with 7 bases aligning to TRBD2. After removal of 3 bases from V and 5 bases from J, the junction contained 7 bases not matched to a gene. Germline V CDR1 and CDR2: SGDLS, YYNGEE. This CDR3 has 14 amino acids. The DNA for the CDR3 is TGTGCCAGCAGCGGCGGGGGAATTTTGGAGACCCAGTACTTC. Residues: CASSGGGILETQYF. Full variable domain (remainder filled in from reference TRBV9 and TRBJ2-5): DSGVTQTPKHLITATGQRVTLRCSPRSGDLSVYWYQQSLDQGLQFLIQYYNGEERAKGNILERFSAQQFPDLHSELNLSSLELGDSALYFCASSGGGILETQYFGPGTRLLVL.

The CDR3 nucleotides are TGCGCCAGCAGTTCGGACAGGGGCACAGATACGCAGTATTTT. Translating it yields CASSSDRGTDTQYF. The chain couples TRBV10-1 to TRBJ2-3; 8 nucleotides align to TRBD1. The V and J ends lost 5 bases and 1 base, in that order; junction bases with no gene match: 2. Germline lookup yields CDR1 WNHNN and CDR2 SYGVQD (reference sequence). This CDR3 is 14 amino acids long.

J is TRBJ1-1 and V is TRBV19; perhaps TRBD1 as D (5 bases). Per the germline V gene, CDR1 is LNHDA and CDR2 is SQIVND (reference sequence). This CDR3 spans 14 amino acids. V was clipped by 2 bases and J by 7 bases, with 14 bases between them. The CDR3 nucleotides are TGTGCCAGTAGTATATTCGGAGGGGAGGTTGAAGCTTTCTTT. This sequence encodes CASSIFGGEVEAFF.

The chain joins TRBV5-1 to TRBJ2-2, with TRBD1 matching over 7 bases. Unmatched junction bases numbered 8, after V lost 6 bases and J lost 6 bases. CDR3 size: 14 residues. Germline V gene data show CDR1 as SGHRS and CDR2 as YFSETQ. CDR3 in DNA: TGCGCCAGCACCGAAGGAACAGGGGCCGGGGAGCTGTTTTTT. It yields the protein CASTEGTGAGELFF.

This chain joins TRBV28 and TRBJ2-7, with 12 bases lining up with TRBD2. The CDR3 has 16 amino acids. V trimming: 5 bases; J trimming: 5 bases; junction bases outside the gene matches: 10. Germline V lookup: CDR1 MDHEN, CDR2 SYDVKM. The CDR3 is CASSARLAGGPDEQYV. For the CDR3, the DNA is TGTGCCAGCAGTGCCCGCCTAGCGGGGGGGCCCGACGAGCAGTACGTC.

The gene calls are TRBV4-1 and TRBJ2-1; possible D gene TRBD1, 7 bases. CDR1 and CDR2 (germline): MGHRA, YSYEKL. V lost 2 bases to trimming and J lost 3 bases, with 17 bases between them. The CDR3 has 17 residues. CDR3 DNA: TGCGCCAGCAGCCAAATACAGGGGAGGCTGGACTACAATGAGCAGTTCTTC. Translated, it gives CASSQIQGRLDYNEQFF.

The chain uses TRBV4-1 and TRBJ2-1; perhaps TRBD1 as D (7 bases). The CDR3 spans 17 residues. Germline-derived CDR1 and CDR2 are MGHRA and YSYEKL. V was shortened by 3 bases and J by 8 bases, with 23 bases between the two germline ends. This chain's CDR3 is CASSHSPAGQRKDEQFF. CDR3 nucleotide sequence: TGCGCCAGCAGCCACTCTCCGGCGGGACAGCGGAAGGATGAGCAGTTCTTC.

The CDR3 sequence: CAISESGGNTGELFF. The DNA for the CDR3 is TGTGCCATCAGTGAGTCAGGAGGGAACACCGGGGAGCTGTTTTTT. The chain is built from TRBV10-3 and TRBJ2-2; maybe TRBD2 (5 bases). V was shortened by 0 bases and J by 1 base, with 6 bases between the two germline ends. This CDR3 has 15 amino acids. Germline assignment: CDR1 ENHRY and CDR2 SYGVKD.

The chain couples TRBV5-8 to TRBJ1-1, with TRBD1 identical over 8 bases. The CDR3 runs to 16 residues. Trimming cost V 0 bases and J 5 bases; bases outside gene matches: 9. The V gene's germline CDR1 is SGHTS and CDR2 YDEGEE. The CDR3 DNA follows: TGTGCCAGCAGCTTGGACCTCGGACAGGGAGGAACTGAAGCTTTCTTT. Translated: CASSLDLGQGGTEAFF.

The J gene is TRBJ1-1, the V gene TRBV19, with 8 bases that match TRBD1. Germline V gene sequence: CDR1 LNHDA, CDR2 SQIVND (reference sequence). The CDR3 has 15 residues. V lost 4 bases and J lost 3; bases outside the gene matches: 7. CDR3: CASSRGADRDTEAFF. DNA for the CDR3: TGTGCCAGTAGTAGGGGAGCGGACAGGGACACTGAAGCTTTCTTT.

The chain carries TRBV6-5 and TRBJ1-6; 8 bases are shared with TRBD1. This CDR3 contains 14 residues. Germline lookup yields CDR1 MNHEY and CDR2 SVGAGI. V was clipped by 6 bases and J by 7 bases; unmatched bases: 5. The CDR3 coding sequence is TGTGCCAGCAGCCTGGGACAGGCAAATTCACCCCTCCACTTT. Its translation is CASSLGQANSPLHF.

This clone was counted only a few times. The chain couples TRBV7-2 to TRBJ2-7, with 11 bases identical to TRBD1. Per the germline V gene, CDR1 is SGHTA and CDR2 is FQGNSA. Germline trimming cut 4 bases from V and 5 bases from J; bases unmatched to any gene: 4. CDR3 length equals 14 residues. In nucleotides, the CDR3 is TGTGCCAGCAGCTCTGGGACAGGGGGAAACGAGCAGTACTTC. Protein sequence: CASSSGTGGNEQYF.

This rearrangement joins TRBV2 to TRBJ1-2, with 7 bases lining up with TRBD1. The CDR3 loop spans 15 amino acids. J was trimmed by 6 bases and V by 6 bases; bases with no gene match: 13. Germline V CDR1 and CDR2: SNHLY, FYNNEI. The CDR3: CASRFGAGGIDGYTF. CDR3 in DNA: TGTGCCAGCAGATTCGGGGCAGGGGGAATCGATGGCTACACCTTC.

The chain links TRBV7-8 to TRBJ1-2, with 9 bases aligning to TRBD1. V lost 5 bases, J lost 5 bases, and 6 bases stayed unmatched. The V gene's germline CDR1 is SGHVS and CDR2 FQNEAQ. This CDR3 is built from 14 residues. As DNA, the CDR3 is TGTGCCAGCAGCCCGATGACAGGGGGATATGGCTACACCTTC. This sequence encodes CASSPMTGGYGYTF.

The rearrangement joins TRBV4-1 to TRBJ2-1; TRBD2 matches 9 bases. The V gene's germline CDR1 is MGHRA and CDR2 YSYEKL. The CDR3 covers 18 residues. The V gene end was trimmed by 2 bases and the J gene end by 2 bases; junction bases not matched to a gene: 10. The CDR3 DNA reads as TGCGCCAGCAGCCAACGGCCTAGCGGGGAGTTTGCCTACAATGAGCAGTTCTTC. Protein product: CASSQRPSGEFAYNEQFF.

The chain joins TRBV5-1 to TRBJ1-2; possibly TRBD1 for D (6 bases). Deletions cut 2 bases from V and 8 bases from J, with 19 bases between. The CDR3 extends over 15 amino acids. Germline V gene lookup returns CDR1 SGHRS and CDR2 YFSETQ. The CDR3 sequence is CASSLGRQGPAGYTF. DNA for the CDR3: TGCGCCAGCAGCTTAGGTCGGCAGGGGCCAGCCGGCTACACCTTC.

The chain links TRBV18 to TRBJ1-1; D not certain. Trimming removed 5 bases at V and 0 bases at J, with 7 bases between. This CDR3 region has 13 residues. Germline-derived CDR1 and CDR2 are KGHSH and LQKENI. The CDR3 nucleotides are TGTGCCAGCTCATCGCTACTGAACACTGAAGCTTTCTTT. As protein: CASSSLLNTEAFF.